One TCR beta chain is described in this entry. The data were obtained in a study of blood T cell repertoires in COVID-19. Study information: PBMCs, B-cell-depleted T cells, or T cells provided the cDNA or gDNA that made up the material.

Produced via immunoSEQ multiplex PCR; TCRdb's table is partial and in-frame only. The table lists fewer than 350,000 clones, 88% of them singletons. Germline CDR1 reads LGHDT; CDR2 reads YNNKEL (reference sequence). The CDR3 spans 15 residues. The V end lost 0 bases, the J end lost 5 bases, and 13 bases lay between the germline ends. The chain is built from TRBV3-1 (or the pseudogene TRBV3-2) and TRBJ1-1, with no clear D. Sequenced material: PBMCs or T cells enriched from blood (not recorded which). The sequence was collected from a woman in her twenties or thirties who had recovered from COVID-19. CDR3 in amino acids: CASSQEGPAGTEAFF. DNA for the CDR3: TGTGCCAGCAGCCAAGAAGGGCCCGCGGGAACTGAAGCTTTCTTT.